What follows describes a single T cell receptor beta chain. Using immunoSEQ multiplex PCR, the repertoire was profiled, and TCRdb retains in-frame clones only, with some absent. The sample holds fewer than 450,000 clones; roughly 90% are singletons and the top ten take 6% to 8.5%. CDR3 length equals 16 residues. V lost 0 bases and J lost 7; bases outside the gene matches: 12. CDR1 and CDR2 from the germline V gene are SGHRS and YFSETQ. This record belongs to a study of blood T cell repertoires in COVID-19. Source material: peripheral blood. This TCR was recovered from a woman between 65 and 79 years old with COVID-19, enrolled during active disease. V and J are TRBV5-1 and TRBJ1-2; 7 bases agree with TRBD1. This CDR3 is CASSLVSRGIRGGYTF. The CDR3 DNA reads TGCGCCAGCAGCTTGGTATCCAGGGGGATCAGGGGTGGCTACACCTTC.